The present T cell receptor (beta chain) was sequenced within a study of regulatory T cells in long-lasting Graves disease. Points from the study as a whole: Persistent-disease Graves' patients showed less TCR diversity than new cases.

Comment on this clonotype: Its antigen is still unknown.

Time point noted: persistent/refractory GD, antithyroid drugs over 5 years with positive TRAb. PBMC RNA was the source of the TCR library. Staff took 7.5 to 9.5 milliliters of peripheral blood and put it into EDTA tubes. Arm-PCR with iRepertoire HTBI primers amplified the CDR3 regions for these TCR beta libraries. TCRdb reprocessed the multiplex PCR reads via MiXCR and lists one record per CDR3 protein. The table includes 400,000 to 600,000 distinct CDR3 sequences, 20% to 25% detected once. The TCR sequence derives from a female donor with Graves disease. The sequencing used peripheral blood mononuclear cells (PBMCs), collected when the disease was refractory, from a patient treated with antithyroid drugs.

The CDR3: CASSQDGVLFNYGYTF. The CDR3 nucleotides are TGTGCCAGCAGCCAAGATGGTGTCTTATTTAACTATGGCTACACCTTC. The chain joins TRBV4-2 to TRBJ1-2; D gene uncertain. The V and J ends lost 0 bases and 1 base respectively, with 12 bases between them. CDR3 length: 16 residues. Germline V gives CDR1 LGHNA, CDR2 YNFKEQ.